Listed below are T cell receptor beta chains from one sample, sequenced in a study of blood T cell repertoires in COVID-19. Assay used: immunoSEQ multiplex PCR; TCRdb lists only in-frame clones, some missing. The sample has 200,000 to 250,000 clones; 88% are singletons. The specimen was peripheral blood. The receptors were gathered from an elderly man with acute or convalescent COVID-19. CDR3s include the opening cysteine and the closing phenylalanine or tryptophan.

TRBV4-3	TRBJ2-2	CASSPRYGGRANTGELFF
TRBV7-2	TRBJ2-5	CASSLAQGARGEETQYF
TRBV11-1	TRBJ1-1	CASSLPYTGTEAFF
TRBV9	TRBJ2-1	CASEGGQGRGFEQFF
TRBV19	TRBJ1-3	CASRTQDSSGNTIYF
TRBV23-1	TRBJ1-5	CASSPCWGEGGSVPQHF
TRBV3-1/TRBV3-2	TRBJ2-5	CASSHHRGGQQETQYF
TRBV5-6	TRBJ2-4	CASSLLKLAKNIQYF
TRBV7-2	TRBJ1-4	CASSLQGGRNEKLFF
TRBV5-1	TRBJ2-6	CASSGPGSGTGANVLTF
TRBV10-3	TRBJ2-7	CAISDLFIQGEVPYEQYF
TRBV6-6	TRBJ1-5	CASGPGNQPQHF
TRBV19	TRBJ2-1	CASSIGGGGKSYNEQFF
TRBV18	TRBJ1-5	CASSPGALDRPQHF
TRBV7-2	TRBJ1-3	CASSPNPTGPGNTIYF
TRBV3-1/TRBV3-2	TRBJ2-2	CASSQEGTGPDPNTGELFF
TRBV7-2	TRBJ2-7	CASSSRYSYEQYF
TRBV5-1	TRBJ1-2	CASSSPPGTDFSYGYTF
TRBV5-1	TRBJ2-7	CASSLAQGLTYEQYF
TRBV27	TRBJ1-5	CASSLSGANQPQHF
TRBV25-1	TRBJ1-2	CASTTGLEGYTF
TRBV12-5	TRBJ1-1	CASGSGQGNTEAFF
TRBV19	TRBJ2-1	CASGGTGGYNEQFF
TRBV7-3	TRBJ2-2	CASSPGIVGTGELFF
TRBV5-1	TRBJ1-1	CASRTQGGTEAFF
TRBV7-2	TRBJ2-3	CASSLAKLGGTDTQYF
TRBV7-2	TRBJ1-4	CASSFSEGEKLFF
TRBV12-3/TRBV12-4	TRBJ2-7	CASIWSTELSF
TRBV21-1	TRBJ2-1	CASMRVPYNEQFF
TRBV28	TRBJ1-2	CASSPPGRRLGYGYTF
TRBV19	TRBJ2-7	CASSWGQGAYEQYF
TRBV15	TRBJ2-7	CATSRDQGLAQYF
TRBV7-2	TRBJ2-3	CASSLSPSKTDTQYF
TRBV19	TRBJ1-4	CASSIGQGHSEKLFF
TRBV6-1	TRBJ2-7	CASSEASGRVHEQYF
TRBV19	TRBJ2-5	CASSIGGEETQYF
TRBV19	TRBJ1-2	CASTRTGRVDGYTF
TRBV9	TRBJ2-1	CASSARGAGVEPEQFF
TRBV11-1	TRBJ2-5	CASSLGLAEETQYF
TRBV9	TRBJ1-2	CASSVGGSSNYGYTF
TRBV5-1	TRBJ1-2	CASSSGTGFGGYTF
TRBV27	TRBJ2-3	CASSSGLAGELDTQYF
TRBV12-1	TRBJ1-1	CASSRGQGDTEAFF
TRBV7-8	TRBJ1-1	CASSLVGGIYEAFF
TRBV29-1	TRBJ1-2	CSVGGTGVNGYTF
TRBV6-2/TRBV6-3	TRBJ1-6	CASSLLLNSPLHF